These T cell receptor beta chains were read from a single sample in a study of beta chain features in type 1 diabetes. The method was immunoSEQ multiplex PCR; TCRdb's version includes in-frame clones alone and lacks a portion of them. The sample lists roughly 730,000 clones, around 15% occurring once. The sample comprised naive CD4+ T cells from blood. The receptors were gathered from a man aged 18-30 years with type 1 diabetes. CDR3s include the opening cysteine and the closing phenylalanine or tryptophan. A D gene is named only where the DNA matches it firmly. A row's size may be missing; if present it is once, few, many or a size class.

CDR3 DNA,CDR3 protein,D gene,clone size,V gene,J gene
TGTGCCAGCAGGACAGGGGCTGTCTCCTACGAGCAGTACTTC,CASRTGAVSYEQYF,TRBD1,few,TRBV6-5,TRBJ2-7
TGTGCCAGCAGCGCAACTACAGGGAGGGTCACTGAAGCTTTCTTT,CASSATTGRVTEAFF,.,.,TRBV11-2,TRBJ1-1
TGTGCCAGCAGCCAGGACAGGGCATACGAGCAGTACTTC,CASSQDRAYEQYF,TRBD1,.,TRBV7-6,TRBJ2-7
TGTGCCAGCAGTGAACGAGCCGGGAATATTTGGCATTTT,CASSERAGNIWHF,.,.,TRBV6-1,TRBJ1-5
TGCGCCAGCAGCTTGGAGTCAGCGAACACCGGGGAGCTGTTTTTT,CASSLESANTGELFF,.,.,TRBV5-1,TRBJ2-2
TGTGCCTGGAGTGTCCTTTTGACAGGCGAGGCACTCTCTGGGGCCAACGTCCTGACTTTC,CAWSVLLTGEALSGANVLTF,.,.,TRBV30,TRBJ2-6
TGCGCCAGCAGCCAGCAACAGGGTACTGGCTACACCTTC,CASSQQQGTGYTF,.,few,TRBV4-1,TRBJ1-2
TGCGCCAGCAGCGAGGGACTAGCGGGGGCCGAGAAGGGCCGCTTC,CASSEGLAGAEKGRF,TRBD2,.,TRBV5-1,TRBJ2-7
TGTGCCTGGAGTGGCAGCGGGGGGGATCAAGAGACCCAGTACTTC,CAWSGSGGDQETQYF,TRBD2,.,TRBV30,TRBJ2-5
TGTGCCAGCAGCTTGGATCACAGGGACGGCTACACCTTC,CASSLDHRDGYTF,.,few,TRBV5-6,TRBJ1-2
TGTGCCAGCAGCTTTGGCCCCCCGGACAGAACAGATACGCAGTATTTT,CASSFGPPDRTDTQYF,.,.,TRBV7-9,TRBJ2-3